The rows below give T cell receptor beta chains drawn from one sample of a study of blood T cell repertoires in COVID-19. Produced via immunoSEQ multiplex PCR; TCRdb's table is partial and in-frame only. Among just over 40,000 clones listed, about 86% were seen once. The sequencing input was peripheral blood. All receptors come from a woman in her sixties with acute or convalescent COVID-19. Each CDR3 is given with its conserved first and last residue. The D gene is left open where the match is weak. Clone sizes are given selectively: once, few, many, or a class where the clone is expanded.

J gene,V gene,CDR3 length,clone size,D gene,CDR3 protein,CDR3 DNA
TRBJ2-3,TRBV6-5,15,few,NA,CASKIPGLLTDTQYF,TGTGCCAGCAAGATCCCGGGACTCCTCACAGATACGCAGTATTTT
TRBJ1-2,TRBV28,13,NA,NA,CASRKSRDYGYTF,TGTGCCAGCCGCAAAAGCAGGGACTATGGCTACACCTTC
TRBJ2-4,TRBV11-2,15,NA,NA,CASSPQLGHKNIQYF,TGTGCCAGCAGCCCCCAATTAGGACACAAAAACATTCAGTACTTC
TRBJ2-1,TRBV3-1/TRBV3-2,14,once,TRBD2,CASSRGGAGREQFF,TGTGCCAGCAGCCGGGGGGGAGCGGGACGTGAGCAGTTCTTC
TRBJ1-2,TRBV5-4,16,NA,TRBD1,CASSFLAGQGDYGYTF,TGTGCCAGCAGCTTTTTAGCCGGACAGGGGGATTATGGCTACACCTTC
TRBJ2-7,TRBV30,14,NA,TRBD1,CAWSRDRGSYEQYF,TGTGCCTGGAGTCGGGACAGGGGGTCCTACGAGCAGTACTTC
TRBJ1-1,TRBV19,12,NA,NA,CASSPRVDEAFF,TGTGCCAGTAGTCCGCGGGTCGATGAAGCTTTCTTT
TRBJ1-6,TRBV7-3,16,NA,TRBD1,CASSLGTGNSNSPLHF,TGTGCCAGCAGCTTAGGGACAGGGAATTCGAATTCACCCCTCCACTTT
TRBJ2-2,TRBV5-1,15,few,NA,CASGRGEVPSGELFF,TGCGCCAGCGGTCGCGGGGAAGTTCCTAGCGGGGAGCTGTTTTTT
TRBJ2-5,TRBV27,15,NA,TRBD2,CASKFRLAGEETQYF,TGTGCCAGCAAATTTAGACTAGCGGGGGAAGAGACCCAGTACTTC
TRBJ1-2,TRBV28,15,NA,TRBD1,CATSEPGQGIYGYTF,TGTGCCACCTCGGAACCGGGACAGGGGATCTATGGCTACACCTTC
TRBJ1-4,TRBV19,15,NA,TRBD1,CASSGQGALREKLFF,TGTGCCAGTAGTGGACAGGGGGCACTCCGTGAAAAACTGTTTTTT
TRBJ2-2,TRBV29-1,13,NA,TRBD1,CSVDRGNGGELFF,TGCAGCGTCGACAGGGGGAATGGCGGGGAGCTGTTTTTT
TRBJ2-2,TRBV5-1,14,NA,NA,CASSQGSGTGELFF,TGCGCCAGCAGCCAGGGTAGTGGCACCGGGGAGCTGTTTTTT
TRBJ2-5,TRBV5-1,16,NA,TRBD2,CASSLAGGPRGETQYF,TGCGCCAGCAGCTTAGCGGGAGGGCCCAGGGGTGAGACCCAGTACTTC
TRBJ2-7,TRBV5-1,18,NA,TRBD2,CASSFDRPSGRASYEQYF,TGCGCCAGCAGCTTCGACCGACCTAGCGGGAGGGCCTCATACGAGCAGTACTTC
TRBJ1-1,TRBV30,10,NA,NA,CAWAGREAFF,TGTGCCTGGGCGGGCAGAGAAGCTTTCTTT
TRBJ2-7,TRBV5-1,14,NA,TRBD1,CASRVPGQAYEQYF,TGCGCCAGCAGAGTTCCGGGACAGGCCTACGAGCAGTACTTC
TRBJ2-1,TRBV28,16,NA,TRBD1,CASSLPPGQGYNEQFF,TGTGCCAGCAGTTTACCGCCGGGACAGGGGTACAATGAGCAGTTCTTC
TRBJ2-1,TRBV6-7,14,NA,NA,CASKTELDDQEGFF,TGTGCCAGCAAAACGGAGCTCGACGACCAGGAGGGGTTCTTC
TRBJ2-5,TRBV11-3,15,NA,TRBD2,CASSQTWGGQETQYF,TGTGCCAGCAGCCAGACTTGGGGGGGACAAGAGACCCAGTACTTC
TRBJ1-1,TRBV14,15,NA,NA,CASSHPLAGNTEAFF,TGTGCCAGCAGCCACCCTTTGGCAGGGAACACTGAAGCTTTCTTT
TRBJ2-3,TRBV7-8,16,NA,TRBD1,CASTQGLGQGSDTQYF,TGTGCCAGCACCCAAGGCTTGGGACAGGGCTCAGATACGCAGTATTTT
TRBJ2-2,TRBV3-1/TRBV3-2,17,few,TRBD1,CASSPSFRTGGTGELFF,TGTGCCAGCAGCCCCTCCTTTAGGACAGGGGGCACCGGGGAGCTGTTTTTT
TRBJ1-3,TRBV3-1/TRBV3-2,14,NA,TRBD1,CASSPRDREDTIYF,TGTGCCAGCAGCCCCCGGGACAGGGAGGACACCATATATTTT
TRBJ2-5,TRBV6-2/TRBV6-3,16,NA,TRBD2,CASSWSGRAGAETQYF,TGTGCCAGCAGTTGGTCCGGGAGGGCCGGAGCGGAGACCCAGTACTTC
TRBJ2-3,TRBV4-1,15,NA,TRBD2,CASSRSGGAGDTQYF,TGCGCCAGCAGCCGAAGCGGGGGGGCAGGAGATACGCAGTATTTT
TRBJ1-1,TRBV3-1/TRBV3-2,19,NA,TRBD1,CASSQKGPGTGKRGTEAFF,TGTGCCAGCAGCCAAAAAGGGCCCGGGACAGGGAAGCGAGGCACTGAAGCTTTCTTT
TRBJ1-2,TRBV10-3,13,NA,NA,CAISRTVVYGYTF,TGTGCCATCAGCCGGACAGTAGTTTATGGCTACACCTTC
TRBJ1-3,TRBV7-8,16,NA,NA,CASSPQQGSGGNTIYF,TGTGCCAGCAGCCCGCAACAGGGCTCTGGTGGAAACACCATATATTTT
TRBJ1-1,TRBV24-1,11,once,NA,CATSEGPEAFF,TGTGCCACCAGTGAGGGGCCTGAAGCTTTCTTT
TRBJ2-7,TRBV4-1,13,NA,NA,CASSLQGFGEQYF,TGCGCCAGCAGCCTCCAGGGATTCGGCGAGCAGTACTTC
TRBJ1-5,TRBV27,13,few,NA,CASTSRYDQPQHF,TGTGCCAGCACTTCCAGGTATGATCAGCCCCAGCATTTT
TRBJ1-1,TRBV9,14,NA,TRBD1,CASSVEITGGRAFF,TGTGCCAGCAGCGTAGAGATCACAGGGGGACGAGCTTTCTTT
TRBJ2-1,TRBV29-1,11,once,NA,CSVGSGNEQFF,TGCAGCGTTGGGAGCGGCAATGAGCAGTTCTTC
TRBJ2-2,TRBV3-1/TRBV3-2,13,NA,NA,CASSQFLTGELFF,TGTGCCAGCAGCCAATTTCTGACCGGGGAGCTGTTTTTT
TRBJ1-5,TRBV6-5,14,few,NA,CASSQQGVNQPQHF,TGTGCCAGCAGCCAACAGGGAGTAAATCAGCCCCAGCATTTT
TRBJ2-7,TRBV7-3,14,NA,TRBD1,CASSLGGQEHEQYF,TGTGCCAGCAGCTTAGGTGGACAGGAACACGAGCAGTACTTC
TRBJ1-3,TRBV9,16,NA,NA,CASSPGGGSSGNTIYF,TGTGCCAGCAGCCCTGGGGGGGGCAGCTCTGGAAACACCATATATTTT
TRBJ1-6,TRBV13,16,NA,TRBD1,CASSRRTGGFNSPLHF,TGTGCCAGCAGCCGCAGAACAGGGGGGTTTAATTCACCCCTCCACTTT
TRBJ2-6,TRBV5-1,17,NA,TRBD2,CASSLAGGVTGANVLTF,TGCGCCAGCAGCTTGGCCGGGGGGGTTACCGGGGCCAACGTCCTGACTTTC
TRBJ1-5,TRBV7-8,16,NA,TRBD1,CASSLGLDRGNQPQHF,TGTGCCAGCAGCTTAGGTCTCGACAGGGGGAATCAGCCCCAGCATTTT
TRBJ2-2,TRBV6-4,14,NA,TRBD2,CASSRDYNTGELFF,TGTGCCAGCAGTCGGGACTACAACACCGGGGAGCTGTTTTTT
TRBJ2-7,TRBV5-1,16,NA,TRBD1,CASSDDPGTGGYEQYF,TGCGCCAGCAGCGATGACCCCGGGACAGGGGGCTACGAGCAGTACTTC
TRBJ1-5,TRBV15,16,NA,TRBD1,CATSRERTGVGQPQHF,TGTGCCACCAGCAGAGAAAGGACAGGGGTCGGTCAGCCCCAGCATTTT
TRBJ1-3,TRBV6-1,14,once,NA,CASSEPVSGNTIYF,TGTGCCAGCAGTGAACCGGTCTCTGGAAACACCATATATTTT
TRBJ2-7,TRBV7-8,16,NA,TRBD1,CASSLGTGTALYEQYF,TGTGCCAGCAGCTTAGGTACCGGGACAGCCCTATACGAGCAGTACTTC
TRBJ2-7,TRBV5-1,13,NA,NA,CASSLLENYEQYF,TGCGCCAGCAGCCTCTTGGAGAACTACGAGCAGTACTTC
TRBJ2-1,TRBV6-1,17,NA,TRBD2,CASSDRLAGGPGNEQFF,TGTGCCAGCAGTGACCGACTAGCGGGAGGGCCGGGGAATGAGCAGTTCTTC
TRBJ1-2,TRBV5-4,16,NA,NA,CASSLVTGITNYGYTF,TGTGCCAGCAGCTTGGTCACGGGAATCACTAACTATGGCTACACCTTC
TRBJ1-1,TRBV7-6,13,NA,NA,CASSKGGFTEAFF,TGTGCCAGCAGCAAAGGGGGTTTCACTGAAGCTTTCTTT
TRBJ2-3,TRBV6-1,15,NA,TRBD1,CASSERTGVGDTQYF,TGTGCCAGCAGTGAAAGGACAGGGGTAGGAGATACGCAGTATTTT
TRBJ1-2,TRBV28,14,NA,TRBD1,CASSLVGGNYGYTF,TGTGCCAGCAGCTTAGTAGGGGGCAACTATGGCTACACCTTC
TRBJ2-7,TRBV28,13,once,NA,CASSTQGPYEQYF,TGTGCCAGCAGTACTCAGGGGCCCTACGAGCAGTACTTC
TRBJ1-4,TRBV29-1,13,NA,NA,CSVEAGEGEKLFF,TGCAGCGTTGAAGCAGGGGAAGGTGAAAAACTGTTTTTT
TRBJ2-7,TRBV19,16,NA,TRBD1,CASSPGAGTGTYEQYF,TGTGCCAGTAGTCCGGGGGCCGGGACAGGAACCTACGAGCAGTACTTC
TRBJ2-1,TRBV2,14,NA,NA,CASSGLGLIRVQFF,TGTGCCAGCAGTGGCTTGGGGCTTATTCGGGTGCAGTTCTTC